This T cell receptor (beta chain) was retrieved from a study of Ad26.COV2.S vaccination and SARS-CoV-2 variants. Measured with immunoSEQ multiplex PCR; TCRdb has only the in-frame clones, and not every one. The table includes fewer than 600,000 clones, roughly nine tenths detected once. Treatment denoted: over 15 received Ad26.COV2.S at low or high dose, single or two shots; about 5 received placebo; per-sample allocation not given. Collection of the samples took place on day 63 after the first injection of vaccine or placebo. This Boston cohort included adults aged 18-55 years. The germline V gene has CDR1 MNHEY and CDR2 SVGAGI. CDR3 length: 15 amino acids. V was clipped by 0 bases and J by 6 bases; unmatched bases: 3.

This TCR derives from a person between 18 and 65 years old who received the Ad26.COV2.S COVID-19 vaccine or a placebo. Specimen: peripheral blood, collected in a trial of Ad26.COV2.S vaccine versus placebo. The chain couples TRBV6-5 to TRBJ2-7, with 12 nucleotides matching TRBD2. The CDR3, as DNA: TGTGCCAGCAGTTACTCGTTGACTAGCGGGGGCGAGCAGTACTTC. Amino acids: CASSYSLTSGGEQYF.